The clone carrying this T cell receptor (beta chain) was picked up a small number of times. The length of the CDR3 is 13 residues. Trimming cost V 2 bases and J 5 bases, with 6 bases left between them. CDR1 and CDR2 from the germline V gene are ENHRY and SYGVKD. This entry comes from a study of blood T cell repertoires in COVID-19. About the research overall: Samples came from the United States, Italy and Spain, spanning acute and convalescent COVID-19. Sample material is recorded as cDNA or gDNA derived from T cells, B-cell-depleted T cells, or PBMCs.

In the original workflow: Estimation of nucleated cell counts was performed using reference gene primer amplification. The protocol was immunoSEQ multiplex PCR, while the TCRdb copy is restricted to in-frame clones and leaves out a portion. V, J and clone size reflect that table, while D and trimming were determined from the DNA. Of about 200,000 clones listed, about 88% are singletons. The sample comprised peripheral blood. The V call is TRBV10-3, the J call TRBJ1-4; the D is unclear. This clonotype originated in a woman older than 75 with acute or convalescent COVID-19. In DNA, the CDR3 is TGTGCCATCAGTGAGCTCTCGAATGAAAAACTGTTTTTT. Amino acid sequence: CAISELSNEKLFF.